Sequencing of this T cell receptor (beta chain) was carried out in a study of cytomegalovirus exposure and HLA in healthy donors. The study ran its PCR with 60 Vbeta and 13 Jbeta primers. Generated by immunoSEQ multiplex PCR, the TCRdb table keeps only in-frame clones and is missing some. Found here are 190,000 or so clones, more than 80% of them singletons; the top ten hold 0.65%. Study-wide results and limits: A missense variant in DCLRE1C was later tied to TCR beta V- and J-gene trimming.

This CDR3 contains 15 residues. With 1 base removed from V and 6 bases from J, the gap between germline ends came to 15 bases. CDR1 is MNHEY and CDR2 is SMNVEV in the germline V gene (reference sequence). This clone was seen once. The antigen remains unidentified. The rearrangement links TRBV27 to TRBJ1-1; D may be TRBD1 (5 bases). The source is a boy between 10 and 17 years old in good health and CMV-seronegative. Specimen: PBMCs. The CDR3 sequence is CASSLYQGAGAEAFF. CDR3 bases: TGTGCCAGCAGTTTATATCAAGGGGCTGGGGCTGAAGCTTTCTTT.